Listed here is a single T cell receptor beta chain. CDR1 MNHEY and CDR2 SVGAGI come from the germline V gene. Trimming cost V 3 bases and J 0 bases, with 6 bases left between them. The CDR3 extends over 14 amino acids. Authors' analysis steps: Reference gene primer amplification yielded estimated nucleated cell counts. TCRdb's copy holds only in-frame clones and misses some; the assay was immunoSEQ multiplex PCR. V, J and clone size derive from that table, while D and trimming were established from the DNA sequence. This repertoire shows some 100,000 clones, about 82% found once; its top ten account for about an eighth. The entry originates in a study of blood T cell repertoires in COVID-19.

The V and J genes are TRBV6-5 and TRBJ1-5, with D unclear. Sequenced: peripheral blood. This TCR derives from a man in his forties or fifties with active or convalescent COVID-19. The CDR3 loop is CASSYRYSNQPQHF. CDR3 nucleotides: TGTGCCAGCAGTTATCGCTATAGCAATCAGCCCCAGCATTTT.